This is a list of T cell receptor beta chains from one sample in a study of blood T cell repertoires in COVID-19. The protocol was immunoSEQ multiplex PCR, while the TCRdb copy is restricted to in-frame clones and leaves out a portion. Of tens of thousands of clones in the sample, 70% to 75% were seen once. Sequencing was performed on peripheral blood. The receptors originated from a woman aged 50 to 60 with active or convalescent COVID-19. Each CDR3 is given with its conserved first and last residue. Some rows have no size entry. The others give once, few or many, or a class for an expanded clone.

clone_size: many; v_call: TRBV28; cdr3_aa: CASSPPGHVYEQYF
clone_size: .; v_call: TRBV25-1; cdr3_aa: CASSGSGRWYNEQFF
clone_size: .; v_call: TRBV7-2; cdr3_aa: CASSPTGTSGYEQYF
clone_size: .; v_call: TRBV9; cdr3_aa: CASSGGGVGWYEQYF
clone_size: .; v_call: TRBV7-8; cdr3_aa: CASSLGASDNEQFF
clone_size: .; v_call: TRBV18; cdr3_aa: CASSPNREETQYF
clone_size: many; v_call: TRBV6-6; cdr3_aa: CASSYVRGRNQPQHF
clone_size: few; v_call: TRBV27; cdr3_aa: CASSLAGGPMFF
clone_size: .; v_call: TRBV5-6; cdr3_aa: CASSYLDMNTEAFF
clone_size: .; v_call: TRBV5-4; cdr3_aa: CASSLGSSGARSSYEQYF
clone_size: .; v_call: TRBV5-8; cdr3_aa: CASSLARETQYF
clone_size: .; v_call: TRBV28; cdr3_aa: CASTSSASLTDTQYF
clone_size: .; v_call: TRBV14; cdr3_aa: CASSSQGYEQYF
clone_size: .; v_call: TRBV7-2; cdr3_aa: CASSFQRGAYEQYF
clone_size: once; v_call: TRBV4-2; cdr3_aa: CASSQVSGISYEQYF
clone_size: .; v_call: TRBV2; cdr3_aa: CASRRSSGTGSYEQYF
clone_size: .; v_call: TRBV5-1; cdr3_aa: CASKTSGRSEETQYF
clone_size: .; v_call: TRBV10-1; cdr3_aa: CASSVGTSGSANTGELFF
clone_size: .; v_call: TRBV6-5; cdr3_aa: CASTSSTDTQYF
clone_size: .; v_call: TRBV5-1; cdr3_aa: CASSSTGGLNTEAFF
clone_size: once; v_call: TRBV19; cdr3_aa: CASSQTGYPYNEQFF
clone_size: .; v_call: TRBV18; cdr3_aa: CASFKDSDEKLFF
clone_size: .; v_call: TRBV19; cdr3_aa: CASSSGRGLGGYTF
clone_size: .; v_call: TRBV27; cdr3_aa: CASSSGLAGSNEQFF
clone_size: .; v_call: TRBV4-2; cdr3_aa: CASSQDQGVFYGYTF
clone_size: many; v_call: TRBV7-9; cdr3_aa: CASRTEPNEKLFF
clone_size: .; v_call: TRBV10-3; cdr3_aa: CAISEGTSGLQETQYF
clone_size: once; v_call: TRBV28; cdr3_aa: CASSLNGGSREQFF
clone_size: .; v_call: TRBV4-1; cdr3_aa: CASSRTSGRAYNEQFF
clone_size: .; v_call: TRBV5-6; cdr3_aa: CASSLLAGGEQYF
clone_size: .; v_call: TRBV5-1; cdr3_aa: CASSLSARTGSFF
clone_size: .; v_call: TRBV7-9; cdr3_aa: CASGESGYEQYF
clone_size: few; v_call: TRBV2; cdr3_aa: CASSSGRADEQFF
clone_size: few; v_call: TRBV11-2; cdr3_aa: CASSQGAGLSYGYTF
clone_size: .; v_call: TRBV11-2; cdr3_aa: CASSFRAGELFF
clone_size: .; v_call: TRBV19; cdr3_aa: CASSPIEFFSTDTQYF
clone_size: medium-sized; v_call: TRBV10-2; cdr3_aa: CASSFGGPYEQYF
clone_size: .; v_call: TRBV15; cdr3_aa: CATSRESPGSNSPLHF
clone_size: .; v_call: TRBV5-3; cdr3_aa: CARSLATGLVTSGTYEQYF
clone_size: .; v_call: TRBV5-1; cdr3_aa: CASSLTGTSNQPQHF
clone_size: .; v_call: TRBV7-9; cdr3_aa: CASSLIAGGSYNEQFF
clone_size: .; v_call: TRBV24-1; cdr3_aa: CATSDWAGNQPQHF
clone_size: .; v_call: TRBV5-1; cdr3_aa: CASSLAQFRDRGYEQYF
clone_size: .; v_call: TRBV5-4; cdr3_aa: CASSFRGNTEAFF
clone_size: .; v_call: TRBV2; cdr3_aa: CAGARTGGGETQYF
clone_size: .; v_call: TRBV5-5; cdr3_aa: CASSSTVTGQSLHGYTF
clone_size: .; v_call: TRBV29-1; cdr3_aa: CSVRDSLNEKLFF
clone_size: .; v_call: TRBV18; cdr3_aa: CASSPRQGDPYEQYF
clone_size: .; v_call: TRBV30; cdr3_aa: CAWSVRPHRVDSTGELFF
clone_size: .; v_call: TRBV11-2; cdr3_aa: CASSFGTRGTQYF
clone_size: once; v_call: TRBV5-1; cdr3_aa: CASDGLAGPFNEQFF
clone_size: .; v_call: TRBV5-6; cdr3_aa: CASSIRTGTTDTQYF
clone_size: .; v_call: TRBV30; cdr3_aa: CAWSQGAQETQYF
clone_size: few; v_call: TRBV7-8; cdr3_aa: CASSRRPASGSPEQYF
clone_size: .; v_call: TRBV3-1/TRBV3-2; cdr3_aa: CASSQPGTRYNEQFF
clone_size: .; v_call: TRBV6-1; cdr3_aa: CASRTGGRVGNEQFF
clone_size: .; v_call: TRBV28; cdr3_aa: CASSFPRDSYEQYF
clone_size: few; v_call: TRBV18; cdr3_aa: CASSGQGAGANVLTF
clone_size: few; v_call: TRBV18; cdr3_aa: CASSPPTSGVYEQYF
clone_size: .; v_call: TRBV7-9; cdr3_aa: CASSSLTGTSGYEQYF